This record covers a single T cell receptor (beta chain). In germline, CDR1 is SNHLY, CDR2 FYNNEI. This CDR3 contains 17 residues. V was clipped by 5 bases and J by 2 bases; unmatched bases: 4. Sequencing was performed with immunoSEQ multiplex PCR; in TCRdb, only in-frame clones are kept and a portion is missing. The table lists 45,000 to 50,000 clones, 85% to 95% of them singletons, with 5.5% in the top ten. The entry originates in a study of T cell changes during pregnancy in multiple sclerosis. The starting material was CD8+ T cells from peripheral blood mononuclear cells, obtained before pregnancy. The sequence came from a female donor with multiple sclerosis, enrolled in a pregnancy study. The rearrangement joins TRBV2 to TRBJ2-3; TRBD2 matches at 16 bases. The CDR3 sequence: CASSLGLAGGVTDTQYF. The CDR3 DNA is TGTGCCAGCAGTTTGGGACTAGCGGGAGGGGTCACAGATACGCAGTATTTT.